These T cell receptor beta chains were read from a single sample in a study of blood T cell repertoires in COVID-19. Produced via immunoSEQ multiplex PCR; TCRdb's table is partial and in-frame only. The sample includes a few hundred thousand clones, 85% seen only once; the top ten take approximately 18%. The sample was PBMCs or T cells enriched from blood (not recorded which). These receptor sequences come from a man aged 35 to 55 who had recovered from COVID-19. CDR3s include the opening cysteine and the closing phenylalanine or tryptophan. Fields, in order: V gene, J gene, clone size, D gene, CDR3 DNA, CDR3 protein. D genes are given only for firm matches. Rows give clone size only sometimes, using once, few, many, or a class for an expanded clone.

TRBV7-2	TRBJ2-3	-	TRBD2	TGTGCCAGCAGCCCCCCGGGAGCGGGAGCAGATACGCAGTATTTT	CASSPPGAGADTQYF
TRBV5-4	TRBJ1-3	once	-	TGTGCCAGCAGCTTGGGGACAGCGGCCACCATATATTTT	CASSLGTAATIYF
TRBV19	TRBJ2-1	-	TRBD2	TGTGCCAGTAGTCGAGGGGCGGGAGGCCATGAGCAGTTCTTC	CASSRGAGGHEQFF
TRBV5-6	TRBJ2-1	-	TRBD2	TGTGCCAGCGGGACTAGCGGGAACAATGAGCAGTTCTTC	CASGTSGNNEQFF
TRBV4-1	TRBJ2-5	-	TRBD2	TGCGCCAGCAGCCGGGTGACTAGCGGGGAGACCCAGTACTTC	CASSRVTSGETQYF
TRBV4-1	TRBJ1-5	-	-	TGCGCCAGCAGCCAAGTTGGTAGATCCGGTCAGCCCCAGCATTTT	CASSQVGRSGQPQHF
TRBV4-3	TRBJ2-7	-	-	TGCGCCAGCAGCCAAGATTCCGCAGGCGAGCAGTACTTC	CASSQDSAGEQYF
TRBV7-6	TRBJ2-3	-	TRBD2	TGTGCCAGCAGCCCACTAGCGACAGATACGCAGTATTTT	CASSPLATDTQYF
TRBV4-1	TRBJ2-1	-	TRBD2	TGCGCCAGCAGCCAAGACCTAGCGGCAAATGAGCAGTTCTTC	CASSQDLAANEQFF
TRBV11-2	TRBJ1-3	-	-	TGTGCCAGCAGCTTAGATCAATACACCAGCTCTGGAAACACCATATATTTT	CASSLDQYTSSGNTIYF
TRBV6-2/TRBV6-3	TRBJ1-1	-	TRBD1	TGTGCCAGCAGTTATGCCGGGACAGCCCTGGGCACTGAAGCTTTCTTT	CASSYAGTALGTEAFF
TRBV18	TRBJ2-3	-	TRBD2	TGTGCCAGCACCCCAAGCCCTTTGACTAGCGGGAGGGGCACCACAGATACGCAGTATTTT	CASTPSPLTSGRGTTDTQYF
TRBV27	TRBJ1-1	-	-	TGTGCCAGCAGTTTAACGGGGTTGAACACTGAAGCTTTCTTT	CASSLTGLNTEAFF
TRBV7-9	TRBJ2-7	-	TRBD1	TGTGCCAGCAGCCCCCGGGACAGAAGCTCCTACGAGCAGTACTTC	CASSPRDRSSYEQYF
TRBV6-2/TRBV6-3	TRBJ1-5	-	TRBD1	TGTGCCAGCAGCCGAACAGGGGGCACTCAGCCCCAGCATTTT	CASSRTGGTQPQHF
TRBV4-1	TRBJ1-3	few	-	TGCGCCAGCAGCCAAGAAGCAGGGGTTGGAAACACCATATATTTT	CASSQEAGVGNTIYF
TRBV10-3	TRBJ2-1	-	TRBD2	TGTGCCATCAGTAAATCTCCCGGGACTAGCGGTCCCAGTAGCTCCTACAATGAGCAGTTCTTC	CAISKSPGTSGPSSSYNEQFF
TRBV9	TRBJ1-2	-	TRBD1	TGTGCCAGCAGCGAGGGGGGAGACAGGGGTAATCATGGCTACACCTTC	CASSEGGDRGNHGYTF
TRBV28	TRBJ1-1	-	TRBD1	TGTGCCAGCATCCCGTGGACAGGGAACACTGAAGCTTTCTTT	CASIPWTGNTEAFF
TRBV9	TRBJ2-2	-	-	TGTGCCAGCAGCGTAGCTACGGGGGGCCTACGCGGCACCGGGGAGCTGTTTTTT	CASSVATGGLRGTGELFF
TRBV5-6	TRBJ1-2	once	TRBD1	TGTGCCAGCAGCTCCCCTGGACAGGGGGCTTTTGGCTACACCTTC	CASSSPGQGAFGYTF
TRBV7-9	TRBJ2-3	-	TRBD1	TGTGCCAGCAGCTTGGGACAGGGCGAGTCAGATACGCAGTATTTT	CASSLGQGESDTQYF
TRBV5-1	TRBJ2-2	-	-	TGCGCCAGCAGCTTGCTAGCAGGGGACACCGGGGAGCTGTTTTTT	CASSLLAGDTGELFF
TRBV10-1	TRBJ2-7	once	-	TGCGCCAGTACGAAGCCCTACGAGCAGTACTTC	CASTKPYEQYF
TRBV7-8	TRBJ2-7	-	TRBD2	TGTGCCAGCATCCTGGGACTAGCGGGAGACCCCTACGAGCAGTACTTC	CASILGLAGDPYEQYF
TRBV19	TRBJ2-1	-	-	TGTGCCAGTAGTTCCCGGAGTAACAATGAGCAGTTCTTC	CASSSRSNNEQFF
TRBV12-5	TRBJ2-7	-	-	TGTGCTAGTGGTCCGCCGGGTTCCGAGCAGTACTTC	CASGPPGSEQYF
TRBV11-2	TRBJ1-6	-	-	TGTGCCAGCAGGTCATGGAAAGGGGGTATGGATTCACCCCTCCACTTT	CASRSWKGGMDSPLHF
TRBV7-9	TRBJ1-2	-	-	TGTGCCAGCAGCCCGTGGGCGGGGGCCAACTATGGCTACACCTTC	CASSPWAGANYGYTF
TRBV30	TRBJ2-7	-	-	TGTGCCTGGAGTGAAACGAGACAGCTGTACTTC	CAWSETRQLYF
TRBV6-1	TRBJ1-5	-	-	TGTGCCAGCAGTGACGGGATTCTATATAGCAATCAGCCCCAGCATTTT	CASSDGILYSNQPQHF
TRBV28	TRBJ1-1	-	-	TGTGCCAGCAGTCCACAGGGCAACACTGAAGCTTTCTTT	CASSPQGNTEAFF
TRBV24-1	TRBJ2-7	-	TRBD2	TGTGCCACCAGTGATTCAACGAGGAGCGGGAGCTCCTACGAGCAGTACTTC	CATSDSTRSGSSYEQYF
TRBV5-1	TRBJ2-1	-	TRBD2	TGCGCCAGCAGCTTGCTAGCGGGAGCCTACAATGAGCAGTTCTTC	CASSLLAGAYNEQFF
TRBV19	TRBJ2-2	-	TRBD2	TGTGCCAGTAGCCGTTACGGGACTAGCGTGAACACCGGGGAGCTGTTTTTT	CASSRYGTSVNTGELFF